Listed here is a single TCR beta chain. Its matching antigen is unknown. From the 5' RACE reads, TCRdb lists one entry per CDR3 protein and no DNA. Its clone listing holds approximately 380,000 distinct CDR3 sequences. The CDR3 runs to 15 residues. The entry originates in a study of T cells expressing NK-cell markers. Notes on the study in general: Once again these clonotypes came out on top in the CD3+CD56-NKG2C+ fraction of a few donors.

This chain connects TRBV12-3 or TRBV12-4 to TRBJ2-2; TCRdb's D call, TRBD2, is unchecked because there is no DNA. Material for sequencing was blood T cells: a sorted CD56 or NKG2C T cell subset, CD4+ or CD8+ T cells, or bulk PBMC T cells (not recorded which). This clonotype was sampled from a man aged 18 to 70 in good health. The CDR3 loop reads CASSSGLATTGELFF.